This TCR beta chain was obtained from a study of T cell repertoires in cytomegalovirus infection. Study results and limitations: Of the TCR beta families, the public ones yielded a cumulative frequency that identified carriers of CMV plus the relevant HLA. Ex vivo responses were dominated by HLA-C-restricted CMV-specific TCR beta clonotypes.

CDR1 is MDHEN, CDR2 SYDVKM, per germline. This CDR3 has 12 amino acids. The ends were cut back, 4 bases at V and 5 bases at J, with 8 bases in the middle. TCRdb called the reads again in MiXCR, with one record for every CDR3 protein. Of some 600,000 distinct CDR3 sequences in the sample, roughly a quarter are singletons; the top ten hold 8%. This clonotype was counted only a few times. As yet, its antigen is unknown. This chain uses TRBV28 with TRBJ2-5, with D hard to call. Input material: CD8+ T cells from PBMCs. The clonotype was recovered from a human donor in good health (CMV status not recorded). Some clones in this sample may be carry-over from other donors' samples. The CDR3 reads CASSSSAETQYF. As DNA, the CDR3 is TGTGCCAGCAGTTCCTCGGCGGAGACCCAGTACTTC.